This paragraph covers one TCR beta chain sequence. This specimen comes from a study of blood T cell repertoires in COVID-19. V was pared by 5 bases and J by 1 base, with 20 bases between. This CDR3 is 17 amino acids long. Germline values: CDR1 MNHEY, CDR2 SMNVEV (reference sequence). TCRdb's copy holds only in-frame clones and misses some; the assay was immunoSEQ multiplex PCR. This sample has about 340,000 clones, with about nine tenths found just once. Sequencing was carried out using peripheral blood. The rearrangement uses TRBV27 and TRBJ1-1; the D gene is possibly TRBD1 (6 bases). The sequence came from a woman in her 70s with COVID-19, enrolled during active disease. The CDR3 sequence: CASSQRWDTIWNTEAFF. Written as DNA, the CDR3 is TGTGCCAGCAGTCAAAGGTGGGACACCATTTGGAACACTGAAGCTTTCTTT.